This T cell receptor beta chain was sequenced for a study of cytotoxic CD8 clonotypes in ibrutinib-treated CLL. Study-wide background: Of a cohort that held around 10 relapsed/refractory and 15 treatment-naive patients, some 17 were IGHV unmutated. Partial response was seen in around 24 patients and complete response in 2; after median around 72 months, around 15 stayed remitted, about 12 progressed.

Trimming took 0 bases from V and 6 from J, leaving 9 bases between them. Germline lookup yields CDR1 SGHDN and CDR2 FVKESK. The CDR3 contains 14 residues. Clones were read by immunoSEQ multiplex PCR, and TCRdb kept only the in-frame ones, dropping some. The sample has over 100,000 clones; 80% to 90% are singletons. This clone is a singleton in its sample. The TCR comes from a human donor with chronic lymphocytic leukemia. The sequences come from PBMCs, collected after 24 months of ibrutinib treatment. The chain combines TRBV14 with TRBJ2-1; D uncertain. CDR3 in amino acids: CASSQDLSGNEQFF. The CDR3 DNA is TGTGCCAGCAGCCAAGATCTTTCGGGCAATGAGCAGTTCTTC. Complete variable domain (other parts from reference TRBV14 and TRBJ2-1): EAGVTQFPSHSVIEKGQTVTLRCDPISGHDNLYWYRRVMGKEIKFLLHFVKESKQDESGMPNNRFLAERTGGTYSTLKVQPAELEDSGVYFCASSQDLSGNEQFFGPGTRLTVL.